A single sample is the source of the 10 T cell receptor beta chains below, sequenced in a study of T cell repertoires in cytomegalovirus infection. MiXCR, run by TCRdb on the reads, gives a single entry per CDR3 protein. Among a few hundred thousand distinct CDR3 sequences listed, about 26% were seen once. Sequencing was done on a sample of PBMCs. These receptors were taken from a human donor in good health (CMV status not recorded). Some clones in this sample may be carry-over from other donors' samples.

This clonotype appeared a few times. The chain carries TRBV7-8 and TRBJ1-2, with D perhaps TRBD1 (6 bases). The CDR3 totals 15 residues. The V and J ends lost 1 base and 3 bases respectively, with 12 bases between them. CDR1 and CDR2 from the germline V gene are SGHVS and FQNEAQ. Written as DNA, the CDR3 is TGTGCCAGCAGCTTAGTACCACAGGGACACTATGGCTACACCTTC. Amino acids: CASSLVPQGHYGYTF.

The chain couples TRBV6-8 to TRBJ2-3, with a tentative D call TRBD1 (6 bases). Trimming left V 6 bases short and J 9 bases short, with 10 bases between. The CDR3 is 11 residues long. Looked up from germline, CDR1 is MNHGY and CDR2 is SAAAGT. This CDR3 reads CASRQGRTQYF. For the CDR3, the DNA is TGTGCCAGCAGGCAGGGGCGGACGCAGTATTTT.

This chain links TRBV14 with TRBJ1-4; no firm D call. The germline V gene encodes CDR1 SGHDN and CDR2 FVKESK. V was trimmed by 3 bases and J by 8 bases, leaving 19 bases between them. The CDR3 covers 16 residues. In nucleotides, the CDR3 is TGTGCCAGCAGCCAGGTAGAGACGGGAAGAAGGGAAAAACTGTTTTTT. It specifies CASSQVETGRREKLFF.

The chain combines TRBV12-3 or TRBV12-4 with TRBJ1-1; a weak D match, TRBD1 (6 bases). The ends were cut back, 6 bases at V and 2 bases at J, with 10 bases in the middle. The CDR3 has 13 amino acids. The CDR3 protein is CASRQDSNTEAFF. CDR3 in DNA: TGTGCCAGCAGACAGGACAGTAACACTGAAGCTTTCTTT.

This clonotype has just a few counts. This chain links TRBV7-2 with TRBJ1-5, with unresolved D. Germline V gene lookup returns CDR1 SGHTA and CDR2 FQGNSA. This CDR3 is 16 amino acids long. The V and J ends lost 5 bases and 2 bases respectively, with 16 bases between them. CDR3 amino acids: CASSPSLGVGNQPQHF. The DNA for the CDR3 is TGTGCCAGCAGCCCGTCCTTGGGTGTTGGCAATCAGCCCCAGCATTTT.

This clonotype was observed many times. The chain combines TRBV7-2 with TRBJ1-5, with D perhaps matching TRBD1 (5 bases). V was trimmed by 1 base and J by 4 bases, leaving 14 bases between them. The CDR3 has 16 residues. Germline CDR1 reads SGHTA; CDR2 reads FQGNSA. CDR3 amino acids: CASSLVASGLNQPQHF. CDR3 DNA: TGTGCCAGCAGCTTAGTGGCTTCAGGGTTGAATCAGCCCCAGCATTTT.

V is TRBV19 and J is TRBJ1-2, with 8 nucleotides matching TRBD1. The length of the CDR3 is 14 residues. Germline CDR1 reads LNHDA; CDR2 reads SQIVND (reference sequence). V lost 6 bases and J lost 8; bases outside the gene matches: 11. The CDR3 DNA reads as TGTGCCAGTAGGTCCGCCGGGACAGGCGGCGGCTACACCTTC. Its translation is CASRSAGTGGGYTF.

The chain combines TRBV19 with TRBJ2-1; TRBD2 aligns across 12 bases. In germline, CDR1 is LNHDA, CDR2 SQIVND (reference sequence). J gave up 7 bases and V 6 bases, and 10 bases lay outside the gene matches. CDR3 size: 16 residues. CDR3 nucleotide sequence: TGTGCCAGTAGATACCCGACTAGCGGGAGCCCAAATGAGCAGTTCTTC. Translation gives CASRYPTSGSPNEQFF.

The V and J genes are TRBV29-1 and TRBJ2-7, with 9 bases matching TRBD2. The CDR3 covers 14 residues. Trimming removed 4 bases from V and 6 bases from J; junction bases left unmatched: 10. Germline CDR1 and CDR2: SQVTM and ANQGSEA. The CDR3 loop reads CSVVASSGSFEQYF. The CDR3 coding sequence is TGCAGCGTTGTAGCGAGTAGCGGGAGTTTCGAGCAGTACTTC.

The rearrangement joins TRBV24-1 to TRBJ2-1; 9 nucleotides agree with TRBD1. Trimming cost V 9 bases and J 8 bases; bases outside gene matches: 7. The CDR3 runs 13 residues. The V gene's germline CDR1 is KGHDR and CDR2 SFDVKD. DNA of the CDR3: TGTGCCACCTCCCCGGGACAGGGCGATGAGCAGTTCTTC. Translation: CATSPGQGDEQFF.